The 2 T cell receptor beta chains below were found in one sample sequenced in a study of shared clonotypes between healthy human individuals. Profiled with immunoSEQ multiplex PCR; TCRdb holds only in-frame clones, not every one. Among about 590,000 clones listed, 95% to 96% were seen once. CD45RO-negative CD8 cells positively selected for CCR7 made up the naive population, which excluded terminally differentiated effector memory CD45RA+ cells. Sequencing was carried out using naive CD8+ T cells sorted from blood. These receptors were collected from a woman younger than 45 in good health.

Written as DNA, the CDR3 is TGTGCCAGCAGCTGGCCCGGGACATATTACAATGAGCAGTTCTTC. This translates into CASSWPGTYYNEQFF. This chain uses TRBV7-1 with TRBJ2-1, with D perhaps TRBD1 (6 bases). TRBV7-1 is assigned to the ORF class and has an uncertain function. With 4 bases removed from V and 4 bases from J, the gap between germline ends came to 14 bases. The CDR3 is 15 amino acids.

The V call is TRBV28, the J call TRBJ2-1, with D perhaps TRBD1 (5 bases). V was cut by 1 base and J by 2 bases, with 12 bases left in between. The CDR3 sequence is 16 residues long. Germline V gene lookup returns CDR1 MDHEN and CDR2 SYDVKM. The DNA of the CDR3 is TGTGCCAGCAGTTTATCCCTAGACAGAGCCTACAATGAGCAGTTCTTC. Residues: CASSLSLDRAYNEQFF.